This TCR beta chain came from a study of long-term antiretroviral therapy in people with HIV. With survey level as its setting, the immunoSEQ assay was v3.0. TCRdb's table, derived via immunoSEQ multiplex PCR, lists solely in-frame clones and lacks some. The table includes about 33,000 clones, roughly 80% detected once. In germline, CDR1 is MNHEY, CDR2 SVGAGI. The CDR3 has 14 amino acids. Trimming took 6 bases from V and 7 from J, leaving 18 bases between them. Sample: unsorted PBMCs, taken 2 years after starting antiretroviral therapy. This sequence was found in a woman aged 50 to 60 with HIV. The rearrangement uses TRBV6-5 and TRBJ1-2; D is unclear. CDR3 bases: TGTGCCAGCAGACGCCTACTAGCGGAGGGTGGCTACACCTTC. Amino acids: CASRRLLAEGGYTF.